Listed below are T cell receptor beta chains from one sample, sequenced in a study of blood T cell repertoires in COVID-19. Only in-frame clones appear in the TCRdb table, and some are missing; sequencing was by immunoSEQ multiplex PCR. The sample includes about 270,000 clones, around 90% of them seen just once. The sample consisted of PBMCs or T cells enriched from blood (not recorded which). The source of these receptors is a woman between 55 and 75 years old in a cohort exposed to, infected with or recovered from COVID-19 (not recorded which). Each CDR3 is given with its conserved first and last residue.

V: TRBV6-5; J: TRBJ2-1; length: 14; CDR3: CASSPRREGNEQFF
V: TRBV5-1; J: TRBJ1-3; length: 15; CDR3: CASSQDRPSGNTIYF
V: TRBV7-2; J: TRBJ1-4; length: 17; CDR3: CASSLVGGGNYNEKLFF
V: TRBV3-1/TRBV3-2; J: TRBJ2-1; length: 20; CDR3: CASSLLGGWSRGSSYNEQFF
V: TRBV6-6; J: TRBJ1-3; length: 13; CDR3: CASRREAGNTIYF
V: TRBV5-4; J: TRBJ1-2; length: 15; CDR3: CASRGGTAANYGYTF
V: TRBV30; J: TRBJ2-1; length: 14; CDR3: CAWSVGGLVNEQFF
V: TRBV18; J: TRBJ1-2; length: 12; CDR3: CASRQGVLGYTF
V: TRBV5-5; J: TRBJ1-3; length: 12; CDR3: CASEEVANTIYF
V: TRBV7-2; J: TRBJ2-5; length: 17; CDR3: CASSLGGSGVYQETQYF
V: TRBV5-1; J: TRBJ2-7; length: 16; CDR3: CASSLARDRGDYEQYF
V: TRBV7-3; J: TRBJ2-2; length: 16; CDR3: CASSPTGLPWSGELFF
V: TRBV28; J: TRBJ2-7; length: 13; CDR3: CASSFGLSLEQYF
V: TRBV3-1/TRBV3-2; J: TRBJ1-1; length: 17; CDR3: CASSPRTGGYSNTEAFF
V: TRBV5-1; J: TRBJ2-7; length: 16; CDR3: CASSSTRRPTGGEQYF
V: TRBV11-3; J: TRBJ2-1; length: 13; CDR3: CASSFDSDNEQFF
V: TRBV27; J: TRBJ2-7; length: 19; CDR3: CASSSLQGQYGTSAYEQYF
V: TRBV5-1; J: TRBJ1-2; length: 14; CDR3: CASSAGQGTYGYTF
V: TRBV5-4; J: TRBJ2-2; length: 16; CDR3: CASSQLRQGEAGELFF
V: TRBV30; J: TRBJ1-4; length: 14; CDR3: CAWSAQRGNEKLFF
V: TRBV6-5; J: TRBJ2-5; length: 15; CDR3: CASSLAGGGRETQYF
V: TRBV6-7; J: TRBJ2-1; length: 15; CDR3: CASNTRDFSRNEQFF
V: TRBV6-2/TRBV6-3; J: TRBJ2-1; length: 16; CDR3: CASSYGGTGFGNEQFF
V: TRBV3-1/TRBV3-2; J: TRBJ1-1; length: 15; CDR3: CASSPSGGRGTEAFF
V: TRBV28; J: TRBJ2-5; length: 14; CDR3: CASSKGGAQETQYF
V: TRBV19; J: TRBJ1-1; length: 13; CDR3: CASSGDRGAEAFF
V: TRBV5-1; J: TRBJ2-7; length: 15; CDR3: CASSLAGRRSYEQYF
V: TRBV7-6; J: TRBJ2-5; length: 14; CDR3: CASSLDRGRETQYF
V: TRBV30; J: TRBJ1-4; length: 12; CDR3: CAWSPGREKLFF
V: TRBV7-9; J: TRBJ2-7; length: 12; CDR3: CASSLESSEQYF
V: TRBV6-9; J: TRBJ1-5; length: 16; CDR3: CASSYSPGGSGQPQHF
V: TRBV7-2; J: TRBJ2-1; length: 16; CDR3: CASSLVGTSGYNEQFF
V: TRBV6-5; J: TRBJ1-4; length: 14; CDR3: CASRPRQGDEKLFF
V: TRBV19; J: TRBJ2-7; length: 9; CDR3: CASSLRGRF
V: TRBV7-2; J: TRBJ1-6; length: 16; CDR3: CASSLAPAGLDSPLHF
V: TRBV7-8; J: TRBJ1-1; length: 12; CDR3: CASKSRTAEAFF
V: TRBV5-8; J: TRBJ2-2; length: 15; CDR3: CASSLRQGAAGELFF
V: TRBV3-1/TRBV3-2; J: TRBJ2-7; length: 14; CDR3: CASSRGAGGYEQYF
V: TRBV9; J: TRBJ1-2; length: 14; CDR3: CASSGTGGPYGYTF
V: TRBV5-1; J: TRBJ1-1; length: 13; CDR3: CASSFGGVAEAFF
V: TRBV30; J: TRBJ2-2; length: 16; CDR3: CAWTLAGGPGTGELFF
V: TRBV28; J: TRBJ2-7; length: 13; CDR3: CASIEGIAGEQYF
V: TRBV28; J: TRBJ2-4; length: 13; CDR3: CASSTGLPGLQYF
V: TRBV20-1; J: TRBJ2-3; length: 14; CDR3: CSASRPGLTDTQYF
V: TRBV7-9; J: TRBJ2-7; length: 15; CDR3: CASSFGVTGSYEQYF
V: TRBV15; J: TRBJ2-1; length: 12; CDR3: CATSRDRGEQFF
V: TRBV28; J: TRBJ1-1; length: 13; CDR3: CASSSPDRSRAFF
V: TRBV27; J: TRBJ2-7; length: 16; CDR3: CASSSQGGFLLREQYF
V: TRBV7-9; J: TRBJ2-2; length: 15; CDR3: CASSPGDRNTGELFF
V: TRBV9; J: TRBJ2-1; length: 15; CDR3: CASSVGTSGTNEQFF
V: TRBV5-1; J: TRBJ1-1; length: 15; CDR3: CASSLAGTGNTEAFF
V: TRBV11-3; J: TRBJ2-5; length: 15; CDR3: CASSLASRGLETQYF
V: TRBV30; J: TRBJ2-3; length: 14; CDR3: CAWSLLAGMDTQYF
V: TRBV4-2; J: TRBJ2-2; length: 18; CDR3: CASSQDSPGGLGTGELFF
V: TRBV28; J: TRBJ2-7; length: 14; CDR3: CASSEEPLPREQYF
V: TRBV5-1; J: TRBJ2-1; length: 16; CDR3: CASSLNLREANNEQFF
V: TRBV7-9; J: TRBJ1-4; length: 15; CDR3: CASSDDGSTNEKLFF
V: TRBV2; J: TRBJ1-2; length: 12; CDR3: CASSEEAGGYTF
V: TRBV28; J: TRBJ2-4; length: 18; CDR3: CASSLSSGRAGPKNIQYF
V: TRBV6-4; J: TRBJ2-1; length: 15; CDR3: CASSDGQGAGNEQFF